Below are 11 T cell receptor beta chains sequenced from a single sample in a study of cytomegalovirus exposure and HLA in healthy donors. The primer mix had 60 Vbeta and 13 Jbeta primers. Sequenced by immunoSEQ multiplex PCR; TCRdb stores in-frame clones only, minus some. The specimen's table records about 70,000 clones. The material sequenced was PBMCs. Receptors were obtained from a woman in her 30s in good health and CMV-seronegative.

This rearrangement joins TRBV29-1 to TRBJ2-1, with 9 bases lining up with TRBD2. Germline V gives CDR1 SQVTM, CDR2 ANQGSEA. Trimming took 4 bases from V and 3 from J; bases not matched to a gene: 10. The CDR3 extends over 16 amino acids. For the CDR3, the DNA is TGCAGCGTTGGCCCCGTGACTAGCGGAGGCTACAATGAGCAGTTCTTC. Its protein is CSVGPVTSGGYNEQFF.

As to this clone: This specimen includes other DNA sequences encoding the same CDR3. This chain joins TRBV4-3 and TRBJ1-1, with TRBD1 as a possible D gene (5 bases). The CDR3 sequence is 14 residues long. V gave up 0 bases and J gave up 1 base, with 6 bases separating them. Germline values: CDR1 LGHNA, CDR2 YSLEER. For the CDR3, the DNA is TGCGCCAGCAGCCAAGAAGGACAGAACACTGAAGCTTTCTTT. It yields the protein CASSQEGQNTEAFF.

This sequence joins TRBV19 and TRBJ1-1; tentative D call: TRBD1 (6 bases). The V end was cut by 4 bases, the J end by 0 bases, with 12 bases between. The CDR3 runs to 15 residues. In germline, CDR1 is LNHDA, CDR2 SQIVND (reference sequence). The CDR3 is CASSNGGLMNTEAFF. The CDR3 DNA follows: TGTGCCAGTAGTAATGGGGGCCTCATGAACACTGAAGCTTTCTTT.

This chain uses TRBV4-1 with TRBJ2-1; 11 nucleotides agree with TRBD2. Germline V gene lookup returns CDR1 MGHRA and CDR2 YSYEKL. The CDR3 sequence is 16 residues long. V was clipped by 4 bases and J by 6 bases; unmatched bases: 8. The CDR3 loop is CASSLTRLAGSNEQFF. In DNA form, the CDR3 reads TGCGCCAGCAGCCTTACCCGACTAGCGGGAAGCAATGAGCAGTTCTTC.

This chain joins TRBV6-5 and TRBJ2-2; D possibly corresponds to TRBD2 (5 bases). This CDR3 contains 16 residues. CDR1 MNHEY and CDR2 SVGAGI come from the germline V gene. Trimming pared 1 base from V and 0 bases from J, leaving 9 bases between. CDR3 sequence reads: CASSYWTRANTGELFF. CDR3 DNA: TGTGCCAGCAGTTACTGGACGCGGGCGAACACCGGGGAGCTGTTTTTT.

The chain has TRBV13 and TRBJ2-1; 7 bases fit TRBD2. The CDR3 spans 16 residues. The junction had 15 bases not matched to a gene; V was cut back by 5 bases and J by 8 bases. Germline V gives CDR1 PRHDT, CDR2 FYEKMQ (reference sequence). The CDR3 DNA reads TGTGCCAGCAGCACACTCGGGGAGGGGAGGCTCGATGAGCAGTTCTTC. It codes for CASSTLGEGRLDEQFF.

V and J are TRBV6-5 and TRBJ1-2, with TRBD1 as a possible D gene (6 bases). The CDR3 has 15 amino acids. The V end lost 2 bases, the J end lost 6 bases, and 16 bases lay between the germline ends. Germline V lookup: CDR1 MNHEY, CDR2 SVGAGI. The CDR3 region is CASSYNAGGRDGYTF. The CDR3 DNA follows: TGTGCCAGCAGTTACAACGCGGGGGGGCGGGATGGCTACACCTTC.

The genes are TRBV28 and TRBJ1-1, with unresolved D. V dropped 8 bases and J dropped 1 base, with 11 bases sitting between them. Germline loops: CDR1 MDHEN, CDR2 SYDVKM. CDR3 size: 13 residues. The CDR3 DNA follows: TGTGCCAGCGTCGGTAGCCAGAACACTGAAGCTTTCTTT. The encoded protein is CASVGSQNTEAFF.

V usage is TRBV5-6 and J usage is TRBJ2-5; 8 nucleotides line up with TRBD2. This CDR3 comprises 15 residues. Germline V lookup: CDR1 SGHDT, CDR2 YYEEEE. The V segment lost 3 bases and the J segment 3 bases; nucleotides outside the gene matches: 7. CDR3 nucleotide sequence: TGTGCCAGCAGCTCGAGCGGGGGCCCTAAAGAGACCCAGTACTTC. This translates into CASSSSGGPKETQYF.

The V gene is TRBV6-1, the J gene TRBJ1-1, with unresolved D. This CDR3 has 15 amino acids. From germline, CDR1 is MNHNS and CDR2 SASEGT. The V gene lost 7 bases and the J gene lost 0 bases, with 15 bases spanning the gap. The CDR3 bases are TGTGCCAGCAATCGAGGAGGAAGCATGAACACTGAAGCTTTCTTT. Protein: CASNRGGSMNTEAFF.

J is TRBJ2-5 and V is TRBV11-3, with D possibly matching TRBD1 (6 bases). The CDR3 consists of 14 residues. Germline loops: CDR1 SGHNT, CDR2 YENEEA. V lost 2 bases, J lost 5 bases, and 12 bases lay in between. The CDR3 DNA sequence: TGTGCCAGCAGCTTACCAGGGGCAGGGGAGACCCAGTACTTC. Its translation: CASSLPGAGETQYF.